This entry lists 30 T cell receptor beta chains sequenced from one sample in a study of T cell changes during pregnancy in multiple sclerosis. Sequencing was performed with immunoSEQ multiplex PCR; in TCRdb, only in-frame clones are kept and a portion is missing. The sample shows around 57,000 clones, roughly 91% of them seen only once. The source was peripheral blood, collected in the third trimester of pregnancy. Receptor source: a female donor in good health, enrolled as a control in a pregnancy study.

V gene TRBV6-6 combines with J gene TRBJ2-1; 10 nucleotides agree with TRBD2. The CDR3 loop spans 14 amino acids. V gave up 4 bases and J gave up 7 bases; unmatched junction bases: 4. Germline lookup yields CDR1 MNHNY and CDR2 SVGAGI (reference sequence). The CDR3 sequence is CASSSSGRGNEQFF. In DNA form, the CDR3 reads TGTGCCAGCAGTTCTAGCGGGAGAGGGAATGAGCAGTTCTTC.

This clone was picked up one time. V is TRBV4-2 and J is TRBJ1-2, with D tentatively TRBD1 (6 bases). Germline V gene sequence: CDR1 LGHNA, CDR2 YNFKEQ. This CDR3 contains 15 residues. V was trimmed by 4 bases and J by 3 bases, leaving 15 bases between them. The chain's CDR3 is CASSLIRGQDYGYTF. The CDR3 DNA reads TGTGCCAGCAGCCTTATCAGGGGCCAAGACTATGGCTACACCTTC.

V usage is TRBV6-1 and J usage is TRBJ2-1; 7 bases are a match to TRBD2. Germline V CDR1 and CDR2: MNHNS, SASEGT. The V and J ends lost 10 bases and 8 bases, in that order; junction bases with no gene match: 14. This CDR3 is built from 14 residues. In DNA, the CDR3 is TGTGCCACCACCCCAGGGACTATCCCCCATGAGCAGTTCTTC. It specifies CATTPGTIPHEQFF.

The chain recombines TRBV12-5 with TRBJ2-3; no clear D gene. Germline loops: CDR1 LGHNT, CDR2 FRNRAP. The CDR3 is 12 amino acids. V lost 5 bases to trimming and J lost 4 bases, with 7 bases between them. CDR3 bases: TGTGCTAGTGGTACCTTAGCAGATACGCAGTATTTT. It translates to CASGTLADTQYF. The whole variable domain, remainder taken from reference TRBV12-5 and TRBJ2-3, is DARVTQTPRHKVTEMGQEVTMRCQPILGHNTVFWYRQTMMQGLELLAYFRNRAPLDDSGMPKDRFSAEMPDATLATLKIQPSEPRDSAVYFCASGTLADTQYFGPGTRLTVL.

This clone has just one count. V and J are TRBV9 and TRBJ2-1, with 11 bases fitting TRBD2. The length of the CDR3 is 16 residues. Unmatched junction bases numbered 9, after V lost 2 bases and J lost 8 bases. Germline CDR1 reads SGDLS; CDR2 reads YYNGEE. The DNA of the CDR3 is TGTGCCAGCAGCGTCCTAGCGGGGGGCCCGGGCGATGAGCAGTTCTTC. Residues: CASSVLAGGPGDEQFF.

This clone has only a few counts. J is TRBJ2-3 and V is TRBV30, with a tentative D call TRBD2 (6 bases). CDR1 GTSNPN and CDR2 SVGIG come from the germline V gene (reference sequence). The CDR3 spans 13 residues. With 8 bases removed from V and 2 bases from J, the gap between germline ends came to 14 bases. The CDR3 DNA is TGTGCCACACCCGGACTACACACAGATACGCAGTATTTT. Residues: CATPGLHTDTQYF.

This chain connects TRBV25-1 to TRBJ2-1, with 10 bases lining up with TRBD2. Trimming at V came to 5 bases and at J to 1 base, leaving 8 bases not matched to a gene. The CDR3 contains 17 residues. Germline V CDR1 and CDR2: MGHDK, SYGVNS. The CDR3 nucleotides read TGTGCCAGCAGTCCCCCTAGCGGGGGTGTTTCCTACAATGAGCAGTTCTTC. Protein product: CASSPPSGGVSYNEQFF.

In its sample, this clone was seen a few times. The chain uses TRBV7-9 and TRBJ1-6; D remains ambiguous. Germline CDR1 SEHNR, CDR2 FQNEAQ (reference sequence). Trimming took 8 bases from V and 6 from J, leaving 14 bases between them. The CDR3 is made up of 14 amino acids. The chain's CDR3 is CASRLPSANSPLHF. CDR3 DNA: TGTGCCAGCCGACTCCCCTCCGCTAATTCACCCCTCCACTTT.

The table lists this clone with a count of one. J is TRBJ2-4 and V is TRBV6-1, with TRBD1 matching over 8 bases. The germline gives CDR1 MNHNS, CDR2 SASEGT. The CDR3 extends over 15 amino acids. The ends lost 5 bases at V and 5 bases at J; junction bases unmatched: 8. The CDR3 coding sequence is TGTGCCAGCAGTATGGGCAGGGGGCTTGAAAACATTCAGTACTTC. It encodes CASSMGRGLENIQYF.

CDR3 sequence (DNA): TGTGCCAGCAGCTTTTTAGATGAGCAGTACTTC. This sequence encodes CASSFLDEQYF. The chain is built from TRBV7-2 and TRBJ2-7; unclear D gene. The CDR3 is 11 residues long. CDR1 and CDR2 from the germline V gene are SGHTA and FQGNSA. V was pared by 3 bases and J by 7 bases, with 7 bases between.

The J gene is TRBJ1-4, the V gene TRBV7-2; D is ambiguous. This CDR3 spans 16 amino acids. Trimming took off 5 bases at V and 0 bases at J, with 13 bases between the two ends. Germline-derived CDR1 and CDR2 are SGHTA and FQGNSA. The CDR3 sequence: CASSPRQAATNEKLFF. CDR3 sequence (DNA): TGTGCCAGCAGCCCCCGCCAGGCAGCAACTAATGAAAAACTGTTTTTT. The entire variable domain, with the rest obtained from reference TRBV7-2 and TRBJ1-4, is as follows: GAGVSQSPSNKVTEKGKDVELRCDPISGHTALYWYRQSLGQGLEFLIYFQGNSAPDKSGLPSDRFSAERTGGSVSTLTIQRTQQEDSAVYLCASSPRQAATNEKLFFGSGTQLSVL.

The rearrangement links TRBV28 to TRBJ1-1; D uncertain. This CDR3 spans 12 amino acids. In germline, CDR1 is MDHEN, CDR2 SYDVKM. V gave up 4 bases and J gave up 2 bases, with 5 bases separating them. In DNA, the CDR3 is TGTGCCAGCAGTTACTATAACACTGAAGCTTTCTTT. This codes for CASSYYNTEAFF. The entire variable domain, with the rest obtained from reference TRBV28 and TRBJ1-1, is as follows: DVKVTQSSRYLVKRTGEKVFLECVQDMDHENMFWYRQDPGLGLRLIYFSYDVKMKEKGDIPEGYSVSREKKERFSLILESASTNQTSMYLCASSYYNTEAFFGQGTRLTVV.

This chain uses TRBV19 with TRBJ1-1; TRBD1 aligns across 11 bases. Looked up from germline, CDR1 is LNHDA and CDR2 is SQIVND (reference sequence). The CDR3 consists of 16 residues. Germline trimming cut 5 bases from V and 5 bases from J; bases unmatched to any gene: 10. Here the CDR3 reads CASSLRTGGGNTEAFF. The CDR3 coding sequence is TGTGCCAGTAGTCTTCGGACAGGGGGCGGCAATACTGAAGCTTTCTTT.

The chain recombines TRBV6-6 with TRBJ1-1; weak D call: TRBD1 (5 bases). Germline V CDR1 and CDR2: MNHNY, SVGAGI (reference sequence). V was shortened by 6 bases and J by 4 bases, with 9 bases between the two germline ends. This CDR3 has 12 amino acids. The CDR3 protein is CASSREGTEAFF. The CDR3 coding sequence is TGTGCCAGCAGCAGGGAAGGCACTGAAGCTTTCTTT.

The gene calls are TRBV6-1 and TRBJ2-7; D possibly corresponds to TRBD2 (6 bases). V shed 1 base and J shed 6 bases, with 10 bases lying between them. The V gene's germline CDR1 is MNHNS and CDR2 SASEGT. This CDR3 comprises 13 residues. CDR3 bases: TGTGCCAGCAGTGAAGGGAGGACTATCGAGCAGTACTTC. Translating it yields CASSEGRTIEQYF.

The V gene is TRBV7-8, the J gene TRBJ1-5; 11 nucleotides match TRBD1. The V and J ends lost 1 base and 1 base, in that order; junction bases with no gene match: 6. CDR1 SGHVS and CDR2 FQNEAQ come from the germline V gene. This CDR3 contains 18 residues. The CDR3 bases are TGTGCCAGCAGCTTAGGTTGGACAGGGGGCCAAAGCAATCAGCCCCAGCATTTT. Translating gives CASSLGWTGGQSNQPQHF.

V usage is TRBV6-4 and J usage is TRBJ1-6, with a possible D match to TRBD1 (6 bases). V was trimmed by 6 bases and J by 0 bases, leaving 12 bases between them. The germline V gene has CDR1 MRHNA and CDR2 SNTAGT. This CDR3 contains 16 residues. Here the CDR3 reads CASRLTGSSYNSPLHF. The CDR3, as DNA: TGTGCCAGCAGACTTACAGGGAGCTCCTATAATTCACCCCTCCACTTT.

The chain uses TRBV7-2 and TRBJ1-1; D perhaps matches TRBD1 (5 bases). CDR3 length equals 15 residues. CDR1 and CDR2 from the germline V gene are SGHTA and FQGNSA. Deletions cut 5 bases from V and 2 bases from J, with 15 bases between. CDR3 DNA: TGTGCCAGCAGCCCCCAATGGGGGGGTAACACTGAAGCTTTCTTT. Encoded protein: CASSPQWGGNTEAFF.

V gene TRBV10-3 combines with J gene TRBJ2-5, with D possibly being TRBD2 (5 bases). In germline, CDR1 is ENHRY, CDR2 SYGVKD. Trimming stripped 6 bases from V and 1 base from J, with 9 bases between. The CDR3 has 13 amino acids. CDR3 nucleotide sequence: TGTGCCATCAGGAGCGGTCCCCAAGAGACCCAGTACTTC. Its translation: CAIRSGPQETQYF.

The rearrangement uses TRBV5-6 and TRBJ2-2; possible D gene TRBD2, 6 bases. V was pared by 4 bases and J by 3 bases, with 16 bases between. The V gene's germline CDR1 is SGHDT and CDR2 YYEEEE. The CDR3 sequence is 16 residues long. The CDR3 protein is CASSRGWTGYTGELFF. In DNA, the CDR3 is TGTGCCAGCAGCCGGGGGTGGACTGGATACACCGGGGAGCTGTTTTTT.

This CDR3 is CASRSTANTEAFF. CDR3 DNA: TGTGCCAGCAGATCGACAGCGAACACTGAAGCTTTCTTT. The chain employs TRBV27 and TRBJ1-1; a possible D gene is TRBD1 (5 bases). The CDR3 consists of 13 residues. Germline V gives CDR1 MNHEY, CDR2 SMNVEV (reference sequence). Trimming took 6 bases from V and 1 from J, leaving 9 bases between them.

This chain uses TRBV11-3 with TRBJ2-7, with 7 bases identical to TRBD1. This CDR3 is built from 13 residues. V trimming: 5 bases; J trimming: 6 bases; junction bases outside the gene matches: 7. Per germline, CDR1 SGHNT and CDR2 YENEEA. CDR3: CASSPLQGTEQYF. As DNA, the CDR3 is TGTGCCAGCAGCCCCCTACAGGGGACCGAGCAGTACTTC.

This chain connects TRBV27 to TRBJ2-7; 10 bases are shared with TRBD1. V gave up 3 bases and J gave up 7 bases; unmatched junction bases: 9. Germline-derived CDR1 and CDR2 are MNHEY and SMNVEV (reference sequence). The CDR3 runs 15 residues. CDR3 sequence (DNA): TGTGCCAGCAGTTTTAGGGGACAGGGGATGTTGGAGCAGTACTTC. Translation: CASSFRGQGMLEQYF.

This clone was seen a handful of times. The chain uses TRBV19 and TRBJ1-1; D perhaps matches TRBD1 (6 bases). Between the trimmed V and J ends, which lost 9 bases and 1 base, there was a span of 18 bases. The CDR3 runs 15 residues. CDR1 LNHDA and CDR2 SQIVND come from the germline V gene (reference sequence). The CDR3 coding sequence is TGTGCCAGCCGCCGACAGGACGCGGGGAACACTGAAGCTTTCTTT. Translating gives CASRRQDAGNTEAFF.

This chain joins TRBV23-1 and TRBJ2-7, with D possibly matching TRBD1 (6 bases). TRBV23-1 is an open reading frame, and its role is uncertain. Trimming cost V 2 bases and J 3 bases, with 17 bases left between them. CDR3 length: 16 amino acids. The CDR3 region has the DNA TGCGCCAGCAGTCAAACCCGGGACACCAGAGTCTACGAGCAGTACTTC. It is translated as CASSQTRDTRVYEQYF.

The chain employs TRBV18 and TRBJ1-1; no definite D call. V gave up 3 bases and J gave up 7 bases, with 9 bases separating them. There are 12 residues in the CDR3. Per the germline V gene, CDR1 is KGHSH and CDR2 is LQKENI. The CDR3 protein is CASSPLPGEAFF. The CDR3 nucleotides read TGTGCCAGCTCACCTCTGCCAGGTGAAGCTTTCTTT.

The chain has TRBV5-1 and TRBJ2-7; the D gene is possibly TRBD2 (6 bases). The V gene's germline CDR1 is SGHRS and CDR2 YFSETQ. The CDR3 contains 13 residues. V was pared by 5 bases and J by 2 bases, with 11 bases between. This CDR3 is CASSSRETYEQYF. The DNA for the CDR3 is TGCGCCAGCAGTTCCCGGGAGACCTACGAGCAGTACTTC. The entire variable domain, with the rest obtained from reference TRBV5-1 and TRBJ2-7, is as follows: KAGVTQTPRYLIKTRGQQVTLSCSPISGHRSVSWYQQTPGQGLQFLFEYFSETQRNKGNFPGRFSGRQFSNSRSEMNVSTLELGDSALYLCASSSRETYEQYFGPGTRLTVT.

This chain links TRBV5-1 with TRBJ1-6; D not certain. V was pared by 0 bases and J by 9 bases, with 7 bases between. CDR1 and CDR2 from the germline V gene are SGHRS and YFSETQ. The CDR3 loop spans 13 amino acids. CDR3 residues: CASSLVSSSPLHF. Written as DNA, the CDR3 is TGCGCCAGCAGCTTGGTGTCCTCTTCACCCCTCCACTTT.

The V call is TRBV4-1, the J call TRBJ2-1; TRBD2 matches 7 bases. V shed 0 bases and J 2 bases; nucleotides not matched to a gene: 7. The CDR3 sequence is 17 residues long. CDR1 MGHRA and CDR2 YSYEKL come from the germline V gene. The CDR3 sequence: CASSQERAAGAYNEQFF. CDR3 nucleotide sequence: TGCGCCAGCAGCCAAGAGAGGGCCGCGGGGGCCTACAATGAGCAGTTCTTC.

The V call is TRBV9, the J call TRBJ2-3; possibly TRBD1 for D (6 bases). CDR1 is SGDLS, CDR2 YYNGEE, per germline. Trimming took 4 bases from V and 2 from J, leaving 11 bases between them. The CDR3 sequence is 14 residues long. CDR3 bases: TGTGCCAGCAGCACCCGGACAGTCACAGATACGCAGTATTTT. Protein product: CASSTRTVTDTQYF. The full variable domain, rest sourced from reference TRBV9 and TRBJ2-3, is DSGVTQTPKHLITATGQRVTLRCSPRSGDLSVYWYQQSLDQGLQFLIQYYNGEERAKGNILERFSAQQFPDLHSELNLSSLELGDSALYFCASSTRTVTDTQYFGPGTRLTVL.